This T cell receptor (beta chain) was captured in a study of blood T cell repertoires in COVID-19 (dated by TCRdb to 2018 to 2020). Regarding the research as a whole: Collaborator samples came from the United States, Italy and Spain and covered acute and convalescent phases of COVID-19. The material from the prospective study consisted of cDNA or gDNA derived from T cells, B-cell-depleted T cells, or PBMCs. The sample metadata nearly always contained a de-identified subject ID, COVID-19 status, age in years and sex. The repertoires were released in a freely available public database meant as a resource for research on the immune response to SARS-CoV-2. The dataset comprised deeply sampled blood TCRbeta repertoires from subjects exposed to, actively infected with, or recovered from COVID-19. The samples were drawn from two sources: the first 160 participants of the ongoing ImmuneRACE study, and fewer than 1,500 subjects contributed by 6 global collaborators. Where HLA class I and class II types were available, the types were taken from metadata supplied by the sample provider, not from assay-based typing. Findings and caveats that apply to the study as a whole: How much clinical and demographic metadata was included differed by source and by participant, and the metadata was provided uncurated.

TCRbeta CDR3 regions were amplified from genomic DNA by means of the immunoSEQ Assay, a bias-controlled multiplex PCR. Per the authors' processing: The number of nucleated cells in each sample was estimated by amplification of reference gene primers within the assay. To quantify the absolute abundance of each unique TCRbeta CDR3 rearrangement, sequence reads were collapsed and filtered. For each sample, productive Simpson clonality was calculated as the square root of Simpson's diversity index over productive rearrangements. In TCRdb, the immuneACCESS table is reduced to in-frame sequences with V and J assigned. These tables do not hold every clone; where another copy was compared, an unresolved V gene accounts for under half, and the others remain unexplained. The DNA was the basis for D and trimming; V, J and clone size are from that table. This sample holds a few hundred thousand clones; around 87% were observed only once. The top ten constitute under 4.5% of the sample.

Trimming leaves V shorter by 5 bases and J shorter by 4 bases, with the junction holding 17 bases beyond the gene matches. Taken from the germline V gene, the CDR1 and CDR2 loops are SGHAT and FQNNGV. CDR3 length: 18 amino acids, cysteine to phenylalanine. The only DNA kept is the CDR3, 54 bases in frame from the first base. Whole blood was collected in K2EDTA tubes by collaborating institutions according to the institutions' own protocols. For TCRbeta analysis, collaborators shipped samples as frozen whole blood, isolated PBMCs, or DNA extracted from either of those sample types. Turning to this clone: What antigen it recognizes has not been identified. No much larger clone is present one base from it, and per-base qualities are unavailable.

The sequence joins TRBV11-2 to TRBJ1-3; TRBD1 agrees with 7 junctional bases. The receptor was isolated from a woman aged 50 to 60 with active or convalescent COVID-19. The source material was peripheral blood. The CDR3 here reads CASSPLDRPVRSGNTIYF. The sequenced DNA: TGTGCCAGCAGCCCATTGGACAGGCCTGTACGGTCGGGAAACACCATATATTTT.